Reported below is one T cell receptor beta chain. Its antigen is unknown. These data come from a study of cytotoxic CD8 clonotypes in ibrutinib-treated CLL. The study's findings and limits: Sustained-remission and progressing patients had different sampling times.

Clones were sequenced by immunoSEQ multiplex PCR, and TCRdb holds only the in-frame ones, with some missing. The sample holds about 300,000 clones, roughly two thirds seen once. This CDR3 contains 14 residues. CDR1 and CDR2 (germline): SGHDT, YYEEEE. The trim removed 4 bases at V and 1 base at J, leaving 5 bases unmatched. The receptor comes from a human donor with chronic lymphocytic leukemia. The rearrangement joins TRBV5-6 to TRBJ2-7; 7 bases align to TRBD1. Source: PBMCs, taken after 36 months of ibrutinib treatment. CDR3: CASSTTGQSYEQYF. CDR3 DNA sequence: TGTGCCAGCAGCACAACGGGACAGTCCTACGAGCAGTACTTC.